The 9 T cell receptor beta chains below all came from one sample that was sequenced in a study of blood T cell repertoires in COVID-19. Sequenced by immunoSEQ multiplex PCR; TCRdb stores in-frame clones only, minus some. The sample yields under 200,000 clones, 80% seen once. The specimen sequenced was PBMCs or T cells enriched from blood (not recorded which). The receptors were gathered from a woman aged 60-70 years who had recovered from COVID-19.

The chain combines TRBV4-1 with TRBJ2-3; TRBD2 is a possible D gene (6 bases). The germline V gene encodes CDR1 MGHRA and CDR2 YSYEKL. This CDR3 is built from 16 residues. Trimming cost V 8 bases and J 6 bases, with 24 bases left between them. The CDR3 spells CASRRTGTPGLDTQYF. The CDR3 DNA reads TGCGCCAGCCGCCGGACCGGGACTCCGGGGTTGGATACGCAGTATTTT.

This clone appeared once. The chain is built from TRBV6-5 and TRBJ2-1; TRBD1 agrees at 8 bases. The germline V gene encodes CDR1 MNHEY and CDR2 SVGAGI. V was clipped by 4 bases and J by 9 bases; unmatched bases: 8. This CDR3 contains 14 residues. The CDR3 reads CASSSDRGLGEQFF. The CDR3 region has the DNA TGTGCCAGCAGTTCCGACAGGGGTTTAGGTGAGCAGTTCTTC.

The V and J genes are TRBV6-5 and TRBJ1-4; 9 positions agree with TRBD1. V lost 6 bases to trimming and J lost 6 bases; unmatched junction nucleotides: 8. Per germline, CDR1 MNHEY and CDR2 SVGAGI. The CDR3 totals 15 residues. CDR3 nucleotides: TGTGCCAGCAGACCTGGGACAGGGAAATATGAAAAACTGTTTTTT. It encodes CASRPGTGKYEKLFF.

This clone appeared a single time. The rearrangement uses TRBV5-3 and TRBJ2-7; D may be TRBD2 (5 bases). TRBV5-3 is known as an ORF, though its function is uncertain. The CDR3 is 16 residues long. V was clipped by 2 bases and J by 0 bases, with 15 bases between them. The CDR3 spells CARSFPPSGSSYEQYF. As DNA, the CDR3 is TGTGCCAGAAGCTTTCCACCCTCGGGGAGCTCCTACGAGCAGTACTTC.

This clone occurred once. The J gene is TRBJ1-1, the V gene TRBV2; TRBD1 agrees at 9 bases. V was pared by 6 bases and J by 1 base, with 9 bases of the junction left unmatched. The CDR3 loop spans 16 amino acids. CDR1 is SNHLY, CDR2 FYNNEI, per germline. The DNA of the CDR3 is TGTGCCAGCAGAGCGGGACAGGGCATCGGGAACACTGAAGCTTTCTTT. Protein sequence: CASRAGQGIGNTEAFF.

The chain has TRBV6-5 and TRBJ1-2; D is possibly TRBD1 (5 bases). Per the germline V gene, CDR1 is MNHEY and CDR2 is SVGAGI. With 6 bases removed from V and 6 bases from J, the gap between germline ends came to 17 bases. This CDR3 has 14 residues. CDR3 in amino acids: CASSRGGGANGYTF. The CDR3 nucleotides are TGTGCCAGCAGCCGTGGGGGAGGGGCGAATGGCTACACCTTC.

This clone was observed at least ten times. Compared with germline, one end of the junction differs, possibly owing to a read error. This chain connects TRBV5-6 to TRBJ1-3, with a possible D match to TRBD1 (5 bases). This CDR3 has 13 residues. CDR1 is SGHDT, CDR2 YYEEEE, per germline. The CDR3 nucleotides are TGTGCCAGCAGCTCTGGATGGCAGGGCCCTGGGGATTTT. Its protein is CASSSGWQGPGDF.

V gene TRBV27 combines with J gene TRBJ2-3, with TRBD2 matching over 7 bases. V trimming: 6 bases; J trimming: 5 bases; junction bases outside the gene matches: 8. CDR1 and CDR2 (germline): MNHEY, SMNVEV (reference sequence). CDR3 length equals 14 residues. The CDR3 is CASRGSGGEDTQYF. CDR3 bases: TGTGCCAGCAGGGGCAGTGGGGGGGAAGATACGCAGTATTTT.

The V call is TRBV18, the J call TRBJ1-2; 8 bases are shared with TRBD1. CDR3 length: 13 amino acids. CDR1 and CDR2 (germline): KGHSH, LQKENI. V shed 3 bases and J 7 bases; nucleotides not matched to a gene: 4. In DNA, the CDR3 is TGTGCCAGCTCACCCGACAGGGGTTCTGGCTACACCTTC. It translates to CASSPDRGSGYTF.